The 15 T cell receptor beta chains presented below share a single source sample, sequenced in a study of CD8 T cells in Susac syndrome. Reverse transcription used roughly 0.45 to 1 ug RNA and random hexamers. TCRdb analysed the immunoSEQ multiplex PCR reads with MiXCR anew, one entry per CDR3 protein. The repertoire holds around 23,000 distinct CDR3 sequences, with just over 90% as singletons. Sample: CD8+ T cells from PBMCs. The source of these receptors is a human donor with Susac syndrome.

This clonotype was seen only once. The chain uses TRBV7-6 and TRBJ2-6; 10 nucleotides match TRBD1. Germline V CDR1 and CDR2: SGHVS, FNYEAQ. The V gene end was trimmed by 0 bases and the J gene end by 2 bases; junction bases not matched to a gene: 7. This CDR3 contains 19 residues. CDR3 sequence: CASSLASGTGATGANVLTF. CDR3 in DNA: TGTGCCAGCAGCTTAGCCTCCGGGACAGGGGCGACTGGGGCCAACGTCCTGACTTTC.

This sequence joins TRBV7-9 and TRBJ2-1; TRBD2 matches 10 bases. CDR1 and CDR2 from the germline V gene are SEHNR and FQNEAQ (reference sequence). The CDR3 consists of 15 residues. Unmatched junction bases numbered 6, after V lost 0 bases and J lost 10 bases. The CDR3 reads CASSLAAGGPKEQFF. The CDR3 DNA follows: TGTGCCAGCAGCTTAGCAGCGGGGGGGCCAAAAGAGCAGTTCTTC.

J is TRBJ2-6 and V is TRBV6-2 or TRBV6-3, with 12 positions matching TRBD2. Germline-derived CDR1 and CDR2 are MNHEY and SVGEGT. Germline trimming cut 10 bases from V and 1 base from J; bases unmatched to any gene: 5. The CDR3 runs 16 residues. CDR3 sequence reads: CATRLAGASGANVLTF. The DNA of the CDR3 is TGTGCCACCAGACTAGCGGGGGCGTCTGGGGCCAACGTCCTGACTTTC.

V is TRBV9 and J is TRBJ2-2; 12 nucleotides align to TRBD2. The V gene end was trimmed by 4 bases and the J gene end by 7 bases; junction bases not matched to a gene: 11. The CDR3 extends over 17 amino acids. The V gene's germline CDR1 is SGDLS and CDR2 YYNGEE. Here the CDR3 reads CASSSGLAGPLGGELFF. The CDR3 nucleotides read TGTGCCAGCAGCTCTGGACTAGCGGGGCCCCTAGGCGGGGAGCTGTTTTTT.

The chain uses TRBV7-8 and TRBJ2-7, with 8 positions matching TRBD1. V gave up 5 bases and J gave up 7 bases; unmatched junction bases: 13. The germline V gene encodes CDR1 SGHVS and CDR2 FQNEAQ. This CDR3 spans 15 amino acids. CDR3 bases: TGTGCCAGCAGCGCGCAGACAGGGGTGGTCGGGGAGCAGTACTTC. Translating gives CASSAQTGVVGEQYF. Using reference TRBV7-8 and TRBJ2-7 for the parts outside the CDR3, the full variable domain is GAGVSQSPRYKVAKRGQDVALRCDPISGHVSLFWYQQALGQGPEFLTYFQNEAQLDKSGLPSDRFFAERPEGSVSTLKIQRTQQEDSAVYLCASSAQTGVVGEQYFGPGTRLTVT.

V usage is TRBV3-1 and J usage is TRBJ2-1, with 9 bases matching TRBD1. Germline CDR1 and CDR2: LGHDT and YNNKEL (reference sequence). With V trimmed by 4 bases and J by 7 bases, 11 bases remained unmatched. There are 16 residues in the CDR3. This CDR3 is CASSPKIGTGPNEQFF. CDR3 bases: TGTGCCAGCAGCCCAAAGATCGGGACAGGGCCTAATGAGCAGTTCTTC.

The chain recombines TRBV6-5 with TRBJ2-1, with TRBD1 identical over 9 bases. The CDR3 contains 15 residues. Germline trimming cut 6 bases from V and 8 bases from J; bases unmatched to any gene: 11. The germline V gene has CDR1 MNHEY and CDR2 SVGAGI. The CDR3 loop is CASSYDRGVSDEQFF. For the CDR3, the DNA is TGTGCCAGCAGCTATGACAGGGGGGTATCCGATGAGCAGTTCTTC.

The chain uses TRBV5-1 and TRBJ1-1; D ambiguous. This CDR3 is built from 14 residues. Trimming took 2 bases from V and 0 from J, leaving 8 bases between them. Germline lookup yields CDR1 SGHRS and CDR2 YFSETQ. The CDR3 DNA reads as TGCGCCAGCAGCTTCGGGGAGATGAACACTGAAGCTTTCTTT. Its protein product is CASSFGEMNTEAFF.

This sequence joins TRBV6-5 and TRBJ2-7, with TRBD2 identical over 10 bases. Germline V gene sequence: CDR1 MNHEY, CDR2 SVGAGI. The J segment lost 5 bases and the V segment lost 5 bases, leaving 9 bases of the junction unmatched. The CDR3 totals 15 residues. The CDR3 DNA is TGTGCCAGCAGTGTCTCTAGCGGGGGAAGCAACGAGCAGTACTTC. Protein: CASSVSSGGSNEQYF.

The chain employs TRBV4-3 and TRBJ1-5, with D unresolved. The CDR3 loop spans 15 amino acids. Germline V gene data show CDR1 as LGHNA and CDR2 as YSLEER. The germline V and J ends were trimmed by 0 bases and 2 bases, with 8 bases remaining between them. CDR3 DNA sequence: TGCGCCAGCAGCCAAGATCGAGGACGCAATCAGCCCCAGCATTTT. Translating it yields CASSQDRGRNQPQHF.

The CDR3 region is CASSLFQGGGEKLFF. For the CDR3, the DNA is TGTGCCAGCAGTTTGTTCCAGGGCGGGGGAGAAAAACTGTTTTTT. The V gene is TRBV6-5, the J gene TRBJ1-4, with a weak D call TRBD1 (5 bases). Trimming removed 4 bases at V and 8 bases at J, with 17 bases between. CDR1 and CDR2 from the germline V gene are MNHEY and SVGAGI. CDR3 length: 15 residues.

The V gene is TRBV6-2 or TRBV6-3, the J gene TRBJ1-2; 11 bases fit TRBD1. V shed 4 bases and J 4 bases; nucleotides not matched to a gene: 5. CDR1 and CDR2 from the germline V gene are MNHEY and SVGEGT. The CDR3 consists of 15 residues. The CDR3 protein is CASSSGTGGTYGYTF. CDR3 nucleotides: TGTGCCAGCAGTTCCGGGACAGGGGGAACCTATGGCTACACCTTC.

The chain recombines TRBV7-6 with TRBJ2-1; D unresolved. V was shortened by 2 bases and J by 4 bases, with 6 bases between the two germline ends. The length of the CDR3 is 13 residues. Germline loops: CDR1 SGHVS, CDR2 FNYEAQ. CDR3 residues: CASSLRQYNEQFF. CDR3 nucleotide sequence: TGTGCCAGCAGCTTACGTCAGTACAATGAGCAGTTCTTC. Full variable domain (rest looked up from reference TRBV7-6 and TRBJ2-1): GAGVSQSPRYKVTKRGQDVALRCDPISGHVSLYWYRQALGQGPEFLTYFNYEAQQDKSGLPNDRFSAERPEGSISTLTIQRTEQRDSAMYRCASSLRQYNEQFFGPGTRLTVL.

V gene TRBV7-9 combines with J gene TRBJ1-2; no reliable D call. The ends were cut back, 1 base at V and 10 bases at J, with 13 bases in the middle. The CDR3 totals 13 residues. CDR1 is SEHNR, CDR2 FQNEAQ, per germline (reference sequence). CDR3 in DNA: TGTGCCAGCAGCTTAGGTGGATCTCCCGACTACACCTTC. It specifies CASSLGGSPDYTF.

This clonotype is a singleton in its sample. One end of the junction does not line up with germline, which may come from a read error. The V gene is TRBV14, the J gene TRBJ2-7; 9 bases match TRBD2. Germline CDR1 reads SGHDN; CDR2 reads FVKESK. The CDR3 covers 17 residues. CDR3 nucleotide sequence: TGTGCCCGCAGCCATGGGGGGGGGCTAGCGGGACTCTACGAGCAGTACTTC. Amino acids: CARSHGGGLAGLYEQYF.